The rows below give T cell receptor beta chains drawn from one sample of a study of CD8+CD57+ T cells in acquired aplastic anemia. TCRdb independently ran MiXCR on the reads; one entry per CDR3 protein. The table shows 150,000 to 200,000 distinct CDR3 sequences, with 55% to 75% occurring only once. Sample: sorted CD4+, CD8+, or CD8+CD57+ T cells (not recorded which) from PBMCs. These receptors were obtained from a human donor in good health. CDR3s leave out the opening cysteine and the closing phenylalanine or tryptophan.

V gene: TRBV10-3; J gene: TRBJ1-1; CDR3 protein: AISARGDEAF
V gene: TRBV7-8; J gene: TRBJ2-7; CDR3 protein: ASSSTDSPPSDEQY
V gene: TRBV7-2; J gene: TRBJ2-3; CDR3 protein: ASSSLGLRTDTQY
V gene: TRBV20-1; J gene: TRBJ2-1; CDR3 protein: SASRGGQSYNEQF
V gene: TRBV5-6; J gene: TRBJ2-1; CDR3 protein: ASSRGTGGSYNEQF
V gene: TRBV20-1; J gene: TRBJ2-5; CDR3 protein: SARSSLRQETQY
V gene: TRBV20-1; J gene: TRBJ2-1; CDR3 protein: SAPSGNNEQF
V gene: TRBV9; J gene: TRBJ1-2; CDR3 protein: ASSVGPSLTPNYGYT
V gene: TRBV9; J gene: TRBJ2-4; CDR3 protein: ASSVTGLGDIQY
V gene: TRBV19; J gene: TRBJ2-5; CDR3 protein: ASSIRGTSGEETQY
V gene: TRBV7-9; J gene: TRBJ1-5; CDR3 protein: ASSLGRTDQPQH
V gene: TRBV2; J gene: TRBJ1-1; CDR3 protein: ASSGGAMNTEAF
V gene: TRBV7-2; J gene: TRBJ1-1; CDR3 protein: ASSFDSTEAF
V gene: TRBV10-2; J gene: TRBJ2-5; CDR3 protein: ASSEGVKKTQY
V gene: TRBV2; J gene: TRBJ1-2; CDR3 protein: ASSDFLGALANYGYT
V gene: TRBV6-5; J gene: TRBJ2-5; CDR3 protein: ASSSGLAGDPEETQY
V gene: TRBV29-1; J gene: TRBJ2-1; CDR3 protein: SVEWSQAGEQF
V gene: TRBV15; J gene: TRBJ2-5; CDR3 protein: ATSRGRLGQGRETQY
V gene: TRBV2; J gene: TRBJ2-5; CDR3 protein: ASSLGHSKETQY
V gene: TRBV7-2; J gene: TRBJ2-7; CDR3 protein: ASSPGARSYEQY
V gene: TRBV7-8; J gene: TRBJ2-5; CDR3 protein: ASHLQGRYGETQY
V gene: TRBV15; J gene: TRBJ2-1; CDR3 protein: ATSRAGINEQF
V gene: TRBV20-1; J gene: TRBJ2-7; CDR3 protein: SAKTGGASYEQY
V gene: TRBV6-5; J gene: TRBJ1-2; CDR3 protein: AISGADSYGYT
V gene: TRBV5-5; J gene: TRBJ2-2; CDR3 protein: ASWGDPGELF
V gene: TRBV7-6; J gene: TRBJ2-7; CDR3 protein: VSSPTDRGKNEQY
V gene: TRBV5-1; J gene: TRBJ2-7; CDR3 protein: ASSLGDSNYEQY
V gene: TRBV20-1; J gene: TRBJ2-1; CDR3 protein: SARSKNEQF
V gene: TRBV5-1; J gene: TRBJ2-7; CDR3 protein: ASSLVPGTYEQY
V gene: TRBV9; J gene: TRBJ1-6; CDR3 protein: ASNLPEGRPLH
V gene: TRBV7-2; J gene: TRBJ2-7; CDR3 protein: ASSLVRRTYEQY
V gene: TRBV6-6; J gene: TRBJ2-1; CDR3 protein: ASRLTSGRGDEQF
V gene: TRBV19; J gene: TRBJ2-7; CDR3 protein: ASSTSTASYEQY
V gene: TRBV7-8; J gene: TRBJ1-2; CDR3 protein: ASSERDIRNYGYT
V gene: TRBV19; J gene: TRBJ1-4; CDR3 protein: ASSIGAGGLEEKLF
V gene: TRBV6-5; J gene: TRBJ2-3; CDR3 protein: ASSYVFRTGGTDTQY
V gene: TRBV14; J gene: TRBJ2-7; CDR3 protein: ASSQTAGRYEQY